The sequence of this T cell receptor beta chain was determined in a study of blood T cells in healthy people across ages. Staff drew 9 to 10 milliliters of peripheral blood from each donor. Researchers isolated at least 7 million PBMCs per sample. Total RNA extraction produced at least 5.5 micrograms (per sample) for the study. Study-wide results and caveats: It was the long-lived donors that had more naive CD4+ cells and higher diversity than aged donors.

As regards this clonotype: Its antigen is undetermined. A single base separates this from a much larger clone, so it may be a read error.

Germline assignment: CDR1 MNHEY and CDR2 SVGEGT. Germline trimming cut 6 bases from V and 6 bases from J; bases unmatched to any gene: 8. The CDR3 is 14 amino acids. A second roughly 6 to 11 cycle PCR used barcoded and J-beta primers. MiXCR, run by TCRdb on the 5' RACE reads, gives a single entry per CDR3 protein. The table includes fewer than 950,000 distinct CDR3 sequences, roughly 35% detected once. V and J are TRBV6-2 or TRBV6-3 and TRBJ2-1; 7 positions agree with TRBD2. Sequenced: blood. This TCR was recovered from a man aged 18 to 29 in good health. The CDR3: CASSPAKRGNEQFF. Written as DNA, the CDR3 is TGTGCCAGCAGCCCCGCCAAGCGGGGCAATGAGCAGTTCTTC.